The clone carrying this TCR beta chain was observed at least ten times. This entry is derived from a study of CD8 T cells in ankylosing spondylitis. CDR3 size: 14 residues. V shed 10 bases, J shed 3 bases, and the junction held 5 bases outside the gene matches. Germline-derived CDR1 and CDR2 are ENHRY and SYGVKD. TCRdb redid the calling of the 5' RACE reads with MiXCR, one entry per CDR3 protein. The sample holds about 300,000 distinct CDR3 sequences, roughly 20% seen once. This rearrangement joins TRBV10-3 to TRBJ2-2, with 10 bases that match TRBD1. Sequencing was done on a sample of blood, either unsorted or a sorted T cell fraction (not recorded which). This TCR derives from a female donor with ankylosing spondylitis or in good health (not recorded which). CDR3 residues: CATDGQGDTGELFF. The CDR3 nucleotides read TGTGCCACGGACGGACAGGGGGACACCGGGGAGCTGTTTTTT.